This T cell receptor (beta chain) was retrieved from a study of T cells in Graves' hyperthyroidism and ophthalmopathy. Points from the study as a whole: Blood also contained most expanded thyroid clonotypes above 0.001.

The TCR beta CDR3 regions underwent amplification using RNA transcripts as the source. During a first-round RT-PCR of the TCR CDR3, the HTBI primer set was used. TCRdb reprocessed the multiplex PCR reads with MiXCR, giving one entry per CDR3 protein. Seen here are 400,000 to 550,000 distinct CDR3 sequences, 13% to 15% observed once, and the top ten hold around a sixth. This clonotype was found many times. The antigen is not known. With V trimmed by 0 bases and J by 4 bases, 5 bases remained unmatched. Germline values: CDR1 GTSNPN, CDR2 SVGIG (reference sequence). The CDR3 has 14 amino acids. Stable hyperthyroidism: no ophthalmopathy progression over 18 months of follow-up. Hyperthyroidism in the patients, aged 18 to 65, was newly diagnosed and under 2 months in duration. Fresh peripheral blood, 7.5 to 10 ml of it, supplied the PBMCs.

This chain joins TRBV30 and TRBJ1-1, with 7 bases that match TRBD1. This clonotype originated in a woman aged 18-29 years with Graves' hyperthyroidism. Sequencing was performed on blood. This chain's CDR3 is CAWSVKGALTEAFF. CDR3 DNA sequence: TGTGCCTGGAGTGTAAAGGGGGCGCTCACTGAAGCTTTCTTT.